This T cell receptor (beta chain) was sequenced during a study of OX40 agonist ivuxolimab in advanced cancers. The table came from immunoSEQ multiplex PCR; TCRdb's copy has only in-frame clones and leaves some out. The sample lists tens of thousands of clones; approximately 94% were seen once. The germline CDR1 and CDR2 sequences are MDHEN and SYDVKM. The V end was cut by 3 bases, the J end by 6 bases, with 15 bases between. The CDR3 consists of 14 residues. The chain carries TRBV28 and TRBJ2-7; D possibly corresponds to TRBD1 (6 bases). The input for sequencing was CD4+ or CD8+ T cells sorted from blood, taken in a trial of the OX40 agonist ivuxolimab. This clonotype was obtained from an adult with an advanced solid tumor such as melanoma, head and neck, liver or kidney cancer. The CDR3 is CASSFWQGKSEQYF. The DNA of the CDR3 is TGTGCCAGCAGTTTTTGGCAGGGGAAAAGCGAGCAGTACTTC.